The rows below give T cell receptor beta chains drawn from one sample of a study of T cell repertoires in cytomegalovirus infection. A single record per CDR3 protein comes from TCRdb applying MiXCR to the reads. The table shows some 450,000 distinct CDR3 sequences, with approximately 31% occurring only once. The source material was PBMCs. These receptors all stem from a human donor in good health (CMV status not recorded). Some clones in this sample may be carry-over from other donors' samples. CDR3s include the opening cysteine and the closing phenylalanine or tryptophan. Each record gives: clone size, V gene, J gene, D gene, CDR3 DNA, CDR3 protein. A D gene is named only where the DNA matches it firmly. Part of the rows lack a size; the others show once, few, many or a class for expanded clones.

few	TRBV25-1	TRBJ2-7	TRBD2	TGTGCCAGCAGTAATAGCGGGGGTAACGAGCAGTACTTC	CASSNSGGNEQYF
-	TRBV11-2	TRBJ2-7	TRBD2	TGTGCCAGCAGCCTAATGGGGACTAGCCGACCCGATAGCTCCTACGAGCAGTACTTC	CASSLMGTSRPDSSYEQYF
-	TRBV19	TRBJ2-2	-	TGTGCCAGTAGTATCATTCTAGCTGGGGGCGGATACACCGGGGAGCTGTTTTTT	CASSIILAGGGYTGELFF
-	TRBV7-2	TRBJ1-6	-	TGTGCCAGCAGCTTAGCTATGGCAGGGGATAATTCACCCCTCCACTTT	CASSLAMAGDNSPLHF
few	TRBV19	TRBJ1-1	TRBD1	TGTGCCAGTAGGCAGGAGGAGGGGGCCTTTCGTGGAGCTTTCTTT	CASRQEEGAFRGAFF
-	TRBV2	TRBJ2-2	TRBD1	TGTGCCAGCTTGCGACCGGGACAGGGGGACACCGGGGAGCTGTTTTTT	CASLRPGQGDTGELFF
-	TRBV7-2	TRBJ2-2	TRBD2	TGTGCCAGCAGCTTAGTATCGGGGGGAGACACCGGGGAGCTGTTTTTT	CASSLVSGGDTGELFF
-	TRBV6-5	TRBJ1-6	-	TGTGCCAGCAGTTACATACAGGGCTATAATTCACCCCTCCACTTT	CASSYIQGYNSPLHF
many	TRBV12-3/TRBV12-4	TRBJ1-2	TRBD1	TGTGCCAGCAGTTCGACCCACGACAGGGATTTCTATGGCTACACCTTC	CASSSTHDRDFYGYTF
few	TRBV19	TRBJ1-1	TRBD1	TGTGCCATCCAGGGGGATTTGAACACTGAAGCTTTCTTT	CAIQGDLNTEAFF
-	TRBV2	TRBJ2-5	-	TGTGCCAGCAGTGAGAGGGAGTACCAAGAGACCCAGTACTTC	CASSEREYQETQYF
-	TRBV30	TRBJ2-1	TRBD1	TGTGCCTGGAGTTTCGGACAGGGGGGCTACAATGAGCAGTTCTTC	CAWSFGQGGYNEQFF
-	TRBV9	TRBJ2-7	-	TGTGCCAGCAGCGGAGGAGATACCACGATGCAGTACTTC	CASSGGDTTMQYF
-	TRBV7-4	TRBJ2-1	TRBD2	TGTGCCAGCAGCCCCGGACTAGCGGGGTATGATGAGCAGTTCTTC	CASSPGLAGYDEQFF
-	TRBV20-1	TRBJ2-7	TRBD2	TGCAGTGCTAGAAGGACTAGCTACGAGCAGTACTTC	CSARRTSYEQYF
few	TRBV7-6	TRBJ1-3	-	TGTGCCAGCAGCTTAGGCCATCACTCTGGAAACACCATATATTTT	CASSLGHHSGNTIYF
many	TRBV6-5	TRBJ1-3	-	TGTGCCAGCAGTTACTCAGGGTTCTCATCCGGAAACACCATATATTTT	CASSYSGFSSGNTIYF
few	TRBV2	TRBJ2-2	-	TGTGCCAGCAGTGCGAGGGGCGGGGAGCTGTTTTTT	CASSARGGELFF
many	TRBV19	TRBJ2-1	TRBD1	TGTGCCAGTAGAGTGGACAGGAGCTCCTACAATGAGCAGTTCTTC	CASRVDRSSYNEQFF
-	TRBV6-1	TRBJ2-3	TRBD1	TGTGCCAGCAGTGAAAGGGGGACAGGGTCGACTACGCAGTATTTT	CASSERGTGSTTQYF
few	TRBV11-2	TRBJ2-7	-	TGTGCCAGCAGCAGAGCGGCAGCAAACTACGAGCAGTACTTC	CASSRAAANYEQYF
few	TRBV9	TRBJ2-1	TRBD2	TGTGCCAGCAGCCCTGGGGGACTAGCATACAATGAGCAGTTCTTC	CASSPGGLAYNEQFF
few	TRBV10-3	TRBJ2-7	TRBD1	TGTGCCATCAGTGGGGGACAGGGTTACGAGCAGTACTTC	CAISGGQGYEQYF
-	TRBV2	TRBJ1-3	-	TGTGCCAGCAGTGATTACTGGACAAGCTCTGGAAACACCATATATTTT	CASSDYWTSSGNTIYF
few	TRBV11-2	TRBJ2-7	-	TGTGCCAGCGCGGGAACGGCCTACTACGAGCAGTACTTC	CASAGTAYYEQYF
few	TRBV29-1	TRBJ1-5	-	TGCAGCGCTGGAGACGGGGTTTTAGGCAATCAGCCCCAGCATTTT	CSAGDGVLGNQPQHF
-	TRBV20-1	TRBJ2-5	TRBD2	TGCAGTGCTAGTCCCACTAGCGGGGGCCCAATTAGGTACCAAGAGACCCAGTACTTC	CSASPTSGGPIRYQETQYF
many	TRBV20-1	TRBJ1-5	-	TGCAGTGCTGGCTCAGGGGTCGGTCAGCCCCAGCATTTT	CSAGSGVGQPQHF
-	TRBV10-2	TRBJ2-2	-	TGCGCCAGCAGTGAGATAACCACCGGGGAGCTGTTTTTT	CASSEITTGELFF
-	TRBV20-1	TRBJ2-1	TRBD2	TGCAGTGCCAACCCTAGCGGGGGGAGCTCCTACAATGAGCAGTTCTTC	CSANPSGGSSYNEQFF
-	TRBV4-1	TRBJ1-1	TRBD1	TGCGCCAGCAGCCAAGGGACAGGATTCATGAACACTGAAGCTTTCTTT	CASSQGTGFMNTEAFF
many	TRBV6-6	TRBJ2-7	-	TGTGCCAGCAGTAGGGACTACGAGCAGTACTTC	CASSRDYEQYF
many	TRBV4-3	TRBJ2-3	-	TGCGCCAGCAGCCAAACTTCGCGGCAGGGGCGTACAGATACGCAGTATTTT	CASSQTSRQGRTDTQYF
many	TRBV12-3/TRBV12-4	TRBJ1-2	TRBD1	TGTGCCAGCAGTTACACAGGGGGAGGCTATGGCTACACCTTC	CASSYTGGGYGYTF
-	TRBV5-5	TRBJ2-7	TRBD1	TGTGCCAGCAGCTCAACAACAGGGGGCACTTTATCCTACGAGCAGTACTTC	CASSSTTGGTLSYEQYF
once	TRBV27	TRBJ1-1	-	TGTGCCAGCAGTCTAGGACGGATTAACACTGAAGCTTTCTTT	CASSLGRINTEAFF
-	TRBV7-2	TRBJ2-3	-	TGTGCCAGCAGCATCAGCGGGTCTAGTAGGAGCACAGATACGCCGTATTTT	CASSISGSSRSTDTPYF
-	TRBV19	TRBJ1-6	-	TGTGCCAGTAGTATCGGGGCAGGTACTATCAATTCACCCCTCCACTTT	CASSIGAGTINSPLHF
-	TRBV6-8	TRBJ1-6	TRBD1	TGTGCCAGCAGCCGACAGGGGATATCCTATAATTCACCCCTCCACTTT	CASSRQGISYNSPLHF
few	TRBV29-1	TRBJ2-7	TRBD1	TGCAGCGTCGCGGGACAGGGGGCAAACGAGCAGTACTTC	CSVAGQGANEQYF
-	TRBV12-3/TRBV12-4	TRBJ2-1	TRBD2	TGTGCCAGCAGTTTAGTGTGGGGGACCTCACGCTTAGCGGGGACCTACAATGAGCAGTTCTTC	CASSLVWGTSRLAGTYNEQFF
-	TRBV5-6	TRBJ1-6	-	TGTGCCAGCAGCTCCCGGCTGGGGCGCGTGGATTCACCCCTCCACTTT	CASSSRLGRVDSPLHF
-	TRBV2	TRBJ2-7	TRBD2	TGTGCCAGCAGTACCGGGACTAGGGCCTACGAGCAGTACTTC	CASSTGTRAYEQYF
many	TRBV7-2	TRBJ1-2	-	TGTGCCAGCAGCTTGATAGACAGCGCTAACTATGGCTACACCTTC	CASSLIDSANYGYTF
few	TRBV6-8	TRBJ1-2	TRBD1	TGTGCCAGCAGTCAGGGGACAGGAGCGTTGCCTAACTATGGCTACACCTTC	CASSQGTGALPNYGYTF
-	TRBV5-3	TRBJ1-1	TRBD1	TGTGCCTATCACGTGACAGGGGGCACTGAAGCTTTATTT	CAYHVTGGTEALF
-	TRBV15	TRBJ2-6	-	TGTGCCACCAGCAGAGATTCCGGGAGCTCTGGGGCCAACGTCCTGACTTTC	CATSRDSGSSGANVLTF
-	TRBV5-4	TRBJ1-2	TRBD1	TGTGCCAGCAGCGTTTTGGACAGGAACTATGGCTACACCTTC	CASSVLDRNYGYTF
-	TRBV12-3/TRBV12-4	TRBJ1-6	-	TGTGCCAGCAGGCCGTCCCCACTCAATTCACCCCTCCACTTT	CASRPSPLNSPLHF
many	TRBV7-2	TRBJ2-1	-	TGTGCCAGCAGACCCCGACCCGGGGCAGGGGTCTACAATGAGCAGTTCTTC	CASRPRPGAGVYNEQFF
few	TRBV7-8	TRBJ2-2	TRBD2	TGTGCCAGCAGCTGGGGACTAGCGGGGAACACCGGGGAGCTGTTTTTT	CASSWGLAGNTGELFF